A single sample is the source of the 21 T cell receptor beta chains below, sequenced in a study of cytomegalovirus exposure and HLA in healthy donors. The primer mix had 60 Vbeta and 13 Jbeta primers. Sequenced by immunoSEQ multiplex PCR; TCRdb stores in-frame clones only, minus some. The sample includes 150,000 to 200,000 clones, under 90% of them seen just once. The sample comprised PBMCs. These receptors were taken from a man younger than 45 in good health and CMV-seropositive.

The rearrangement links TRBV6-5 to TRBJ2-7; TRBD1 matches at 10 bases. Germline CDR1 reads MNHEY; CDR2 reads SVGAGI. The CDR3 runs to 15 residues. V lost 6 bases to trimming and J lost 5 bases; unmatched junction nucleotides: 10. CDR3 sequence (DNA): TGTGCCAGCAGGGATCCGGGGACAGGGGCCAACGAGCAGTACTTC. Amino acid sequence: CASRDPGTGANEQYF.

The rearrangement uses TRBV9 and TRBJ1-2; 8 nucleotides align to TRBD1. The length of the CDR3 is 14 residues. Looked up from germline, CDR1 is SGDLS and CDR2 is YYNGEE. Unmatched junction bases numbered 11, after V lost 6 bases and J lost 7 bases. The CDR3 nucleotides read TGTGCCAGCACCACACAGGGGGTTTCAGGTGGCTACACCTTC. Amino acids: CASTTQGVSGGYTF.

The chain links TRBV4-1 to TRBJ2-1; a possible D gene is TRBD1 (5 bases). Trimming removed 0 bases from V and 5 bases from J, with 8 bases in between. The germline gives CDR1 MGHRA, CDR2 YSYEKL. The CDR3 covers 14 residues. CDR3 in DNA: TGCGCCAGCAGCCAAGAGGACACAGACAATGAGCAGTTCTTC. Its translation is CASSQEDTDNEQFF.

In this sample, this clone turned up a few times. In nucleotides, the CDR3 is TGTGCCAGCAGCCCTGACAGGGGGGCCGGGGAGCTGTTTTTT. It specifies CASSPDRGAGELFF. This chain connects TRBV4-2 to TRBJ2-2; TRBD1 matches at 9 bases. The J segment lost 6 bases and the V segment lost 4 bases, leaving 3 bases of the junction unmatched. The CDR3 extends over 14 amino acids. Germline lookup yields CDR1 LGHNA and CDR2 YNFKEQ.

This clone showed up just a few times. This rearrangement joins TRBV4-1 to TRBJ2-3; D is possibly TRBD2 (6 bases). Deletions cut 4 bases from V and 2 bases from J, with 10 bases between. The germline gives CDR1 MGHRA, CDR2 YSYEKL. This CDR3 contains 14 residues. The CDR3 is CASSPLAVTDTQYF. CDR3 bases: TGCGCCAGCAGCCCATTAGCGGTCACAGATACGCAGTATTTT.

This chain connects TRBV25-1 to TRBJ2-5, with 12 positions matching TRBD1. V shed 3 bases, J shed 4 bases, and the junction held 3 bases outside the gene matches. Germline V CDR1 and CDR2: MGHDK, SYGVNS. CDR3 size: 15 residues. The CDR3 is CASSDRDRGPETQYF. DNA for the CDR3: TGTGCCAGCAGTGACCGGGACAGGGGGCCAGAGACCCAGTACTTC.

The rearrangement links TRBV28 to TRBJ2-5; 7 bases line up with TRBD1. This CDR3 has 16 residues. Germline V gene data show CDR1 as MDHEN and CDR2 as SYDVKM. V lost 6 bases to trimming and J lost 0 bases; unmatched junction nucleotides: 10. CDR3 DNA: TGTGCCAGCAGCCACACAGGGGTCCAGTACCAAGAGACCCAGTACTTC. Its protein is CASSHTGVQYQETQYF.

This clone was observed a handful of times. Here the CDR3 reads CASSSVRNTQYF. The CDR3 DNA is TGTGCCAGCAGCTCCGTTCGTAATACGCAGTATTTT. This chain links TRBV7-9 with TRBJ2-3; D not resolved. Germline assignment: CDR1 SEHNR and CDR2 FQNEAQ (reference sequence). Trimming shortened V by 4 bases and J by 7 bases, and 9 bases separated the two germline ends. This CDR3 contains 12 residues. The full variable domain, with the rest looked up from reference TRBV7-9 and TRBJ2-3, is DTGVSQNPRHKITKRGQNVTFRCDPISEHNRLYWYRQTLGQGPEFLTYFQNEAQLEKSRLLSDRFSAERPKGSFSTLEIQRTEQGDSAMYLCASSSVRNTQYFGPGTRLTVL.

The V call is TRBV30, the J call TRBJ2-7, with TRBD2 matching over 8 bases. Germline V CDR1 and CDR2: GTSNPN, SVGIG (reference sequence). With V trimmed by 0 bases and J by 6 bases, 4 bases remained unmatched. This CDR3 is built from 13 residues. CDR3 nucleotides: TGTGCCTGGAGTGTAACTACTAGCGGCGAGCAGTACTTC. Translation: CAWSVTTSGEQYF.

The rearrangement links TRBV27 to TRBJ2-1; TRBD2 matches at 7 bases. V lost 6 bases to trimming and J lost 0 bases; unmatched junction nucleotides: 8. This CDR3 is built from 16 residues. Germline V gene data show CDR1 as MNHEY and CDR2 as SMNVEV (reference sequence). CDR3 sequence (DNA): TGTGCCAGCAGCCCAAGCGGGACGAGCTCCTACAATGAGCAGTTCTTC. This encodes CASSPSGTSSYNEQFF.

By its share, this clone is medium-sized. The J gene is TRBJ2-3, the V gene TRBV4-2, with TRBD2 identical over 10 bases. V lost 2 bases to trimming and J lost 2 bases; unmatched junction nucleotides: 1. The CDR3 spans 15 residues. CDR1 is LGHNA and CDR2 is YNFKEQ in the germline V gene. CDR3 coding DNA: TGTGCCAGCAGCCAACTAGCGGGAGACACAGATACGCAGTATTTT. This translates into CASSQLAGDTDTQYF.

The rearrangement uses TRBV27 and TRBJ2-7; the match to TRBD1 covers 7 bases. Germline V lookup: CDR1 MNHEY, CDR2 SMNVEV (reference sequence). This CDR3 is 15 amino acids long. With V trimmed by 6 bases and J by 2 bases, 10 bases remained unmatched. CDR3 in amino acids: CASRNTAGTAYEQYF. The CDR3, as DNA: TGTGCCAGCAGAAATACCGCAGGGACAGCCTACGAGCAGTACTTC.

The CDR3 loop reads CASSVIAGVGDEQFF. The CDR3 region has the DNA TGTGCCAGCAGCGTAATAGCGGGAGTCGGAGATGAGCAGTTCTTC. The gene calls are TRBV7-3 and TRBJ2-1; 9 bases match TRBD2. The V segment lost 5 bases and the J segment 8 bases; nucleotides outside the gene matches: 10. Germline CDR1 is SGHTA and CDR2 is FQGTGA. The CDR3 covers 15 residues. Supplemented by reference TRBV7-3 and TRBJ2-1, the full variable domain reads GAGVSQTPSNKVTEKGKYVELRCDPISGHTALYWYRQSLGQGPEFLIYFQGTGAADDSGLPNDRFFAVRPEGSVSTLKIQRTERGDSAVYLCASSVIAGVGDEQFFGPGTRLTVL.

The CDR3 loop is CASSTWTSGGLKGGISNEQFF. The CDR3 DNA follows: TGTGCCAGTAGTACCTGGACTAGCGGAGGGTTGAAGGGGGGCATCAGCAATGAGCAGTTCTTC. The chain has TRBV19 and TRBJ2-1; 10 bases line up with TRBD2. The CDR3 has 21 amino acids. Per the germline V gene, CDR1 is LNHDA and CDR2 is SQIVND (reference sequence). The V and J ends lost 4 bases and 6 bases, in that order; junction bases with no gene match: 24.

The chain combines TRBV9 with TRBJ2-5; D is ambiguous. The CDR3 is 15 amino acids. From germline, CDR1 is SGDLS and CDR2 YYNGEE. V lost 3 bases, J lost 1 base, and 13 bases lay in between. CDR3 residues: CASSGMGVTQETQYF. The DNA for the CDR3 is TGTGCCAGCAGCGGGATGGGCGTGACCCAAGAGACCCAGTACTTC.

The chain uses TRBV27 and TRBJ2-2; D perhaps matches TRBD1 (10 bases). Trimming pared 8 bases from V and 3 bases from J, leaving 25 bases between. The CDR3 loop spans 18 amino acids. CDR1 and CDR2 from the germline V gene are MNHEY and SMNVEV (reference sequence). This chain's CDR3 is CASSGTGAREGDTGELFF. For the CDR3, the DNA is TGTGCCAGCTCCGGGACAGGGGCGCGGGAGGGGGACACCGGGGAGCTGTTTTTT.

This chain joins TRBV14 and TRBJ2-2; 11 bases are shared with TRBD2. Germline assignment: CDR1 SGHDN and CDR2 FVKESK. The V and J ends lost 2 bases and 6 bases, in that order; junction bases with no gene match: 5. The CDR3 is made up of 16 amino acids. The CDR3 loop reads CASSQRSGGAPGELFF. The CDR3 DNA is TGTGCCAGCAGCCAACGTAGCGGGGGGGCCCCCGGGGAGCTGTTTTTT.

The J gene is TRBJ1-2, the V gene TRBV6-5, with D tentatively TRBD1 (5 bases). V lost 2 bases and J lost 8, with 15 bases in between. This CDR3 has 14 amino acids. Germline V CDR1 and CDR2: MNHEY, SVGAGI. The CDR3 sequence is CASSYQSREGGYTF. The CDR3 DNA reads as TGTGCCAGCAGTTACCAAAGCAGGGAGGGGGGCTACACCTTC.

The CDR3 region has the DNA TGTGCCAGCAGCTTGCCGGCGGGAGGGTCGTACGAGCAGTACTTC. This encodes CASSLPAGGSYEQYF. The chain couples TRBV5-4 to TRBJ2-7, with 9 bases lining up with TRBD2. The CDR3 length is 15 residues. The ends lost 1 base at V and 4 bases at J; junction bases unmatched: 6. Germline lookup yields CDR1 SGHNT and CDR2 YYREEE (reference sequence). Filled out from reference TRBV5-4 and TRBJ2-7, the complete variable domain reads ETGVTQSPTHLIKTRGQQVTLRCSSQSGHNTVSWYQQALGQGPQFIFQYYREEENGRGNFPPRFSGLQFPNYSSELNVNALELDDSALYLCASSLPAGGSYEQYFGPGTRLTVT.

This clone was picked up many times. The CDR3 bases are TGTGCCAGTAGCCCCAGGGGGGAGGACACTGAAGCTTTCTTT. This encodes CASSPRGEDTEAFF. The chain recombines TRBV19 with TRBJ1-1, with 7 bases matching TRBD1. Trimming at V came to 6 bases and at J to 3 bases, leaving 7 bases not matched to a gene. The CDR3 totals 14 residues. The germline V gene has CDR1 LNHDA and CDR2 SQIVND (reference sequence).

Here the CDR3 DNA reads TGTGCCACCATGGAGGGCGGTCTCCCTGAAGCTTTCTTT. Its translation is CATMEGGLPEAFF. J is TRBJ1-1 and V is TRBV7-9, with no clear D. Per germline, CDR1 SEHNR and CDR2 FQNEAQ (reference sequence). The V and J ends lost 10 bases and 6 bases respectively, with 18 bases between them. This CDR3 region has 13 residues.